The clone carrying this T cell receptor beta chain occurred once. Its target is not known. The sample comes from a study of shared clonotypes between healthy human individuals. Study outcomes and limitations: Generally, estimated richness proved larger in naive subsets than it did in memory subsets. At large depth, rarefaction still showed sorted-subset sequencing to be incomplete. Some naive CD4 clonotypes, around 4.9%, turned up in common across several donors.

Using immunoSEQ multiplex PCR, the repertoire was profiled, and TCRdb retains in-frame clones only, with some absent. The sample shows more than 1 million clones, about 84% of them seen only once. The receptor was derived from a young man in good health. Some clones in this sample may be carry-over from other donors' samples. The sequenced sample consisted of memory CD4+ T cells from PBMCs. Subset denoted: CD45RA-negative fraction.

This CDR3 reads CSAGQGVGTEAFF. The CDR3, as DNA: TGCAGCGCCGGACAGGGCGTAGGCACTGAAGCTTTCTTT. The chain joins TRBV29-1 to TRBJ1-1, with TRBD1 matching 8 bases. The CDR3 extends over 13 amino acids. Germline V gene lookup returns CDR1 SQVTM and CDR2 ANQGSEA. V was clipped by 7 bases and J by 4 bases; unmatched bases: 8.